A selection of T cell receptor beta chains follows, all from one sample in a study of CD8 T cells in Susac syndrome. In TCRdb, the immunoSEQ multiplex PCR reads were re-called with MiXCR into one record per CDR3 protein. This table holds approximately 75,000 distinct CDR3 sequences, 85% to 95% found once. The sequenced sample consisted of CD8+ T cells from PBMCs. These receptors were collected from a human donor in good health. Both conserved end residues are part of each CDR3. Each record gives: J gene, D gene, clone size, V gene, CDR3 protein, CDR3 DNA. D genes are given only for firm matches. Part of the rows lack a size; the others show once, few, many or a class for expanded clones.

J: TRBJ1-2
D: .
size: .
V: TRBV4-3
CDR3: CASSQDRWGHGYTF
DNA: TGCGCCAGCAGCCAAGACAGGTGGGGACATGGCTACACCTTC

J: TRBJ2-7
D: TRBD2
size: .
V: TRBV5-1
CDR3: CASSSSSGSYEQYF
DNA: TGCGCCAGCAGCTCTTCTAGCGGCTCCTACGAGCAGTACTTC

J: TRBJ1-5
D: .
size: .
V: TRBV18
CDR3: CASSSLQGQPQHF
DNA: TGTGCCAGCTCATCGTTACAGGGCCAGCCCCAGCATTTT

J: TRBJ1-5
D: .
size: .
V: TRBV12-3/TRBV12-4
CDR3: CASSLAGGARQPQHF
DNA: TGTGCCAGCAGTTTAGCTGGGGGAGCACGGCAGCCCCAGCATTTT

J: TRBJ2-1
D: TRBD1
size: .
V: TRBV7-9
CDR3: CASSLEGTGGFNEQFF
DNA: TGTGCCAGCAGCTTAGAGGGGACAGGGGGTTTCAATGAGCAGTTCTTC

J: TRBJ2-5
D: .
size: .
V: TRBV14
CDR3: CASSRVTGWETQYF
DNA: TGTGCCAGCAGCCGAGTGACAGGCTGGGAGACCCAGTACTTC

J: TRBJ1-2
D: .
size: once
V: TRBV6-6
CDR3: CASSYSLLRGYTF
DNA: TGTGCCAGCAGTTACTCTCTCTTGAGGGGCTACACCTTC

J: TRBJ1-2
D: TRBD1
size: .
V: TRBV5-1
CDR3: CASSLETGADGYTF
DNA: TGCGCCAGCAGCTTGGAAACAGGGGCGGACGGCTACACCTTC

J: TRBJ2-1
D: .
size: .
V: TRBV3-1
CDR3: CASSQDSPGQFF
DNA: TGTGCCAGCAGCCAAGACTCCCCAGGGCAGTTCTTC

J: TRBJ1-1
D: .
size: .
V: TRBV9
CDR3: CASSGDGSSTEAFF
DNA: TGTGCCAGCAGCGGGGACGGTAGCAGCACTGAAGCTTTCTTT

J: TRBJ2-7
D: TRBD1
size: .
V: TRBV2
CDR3: CASRDPGQAYEQYF
DNA: TGTGCCAGCAGGGACCCGGGACAGGCTTACGAGCAGTACTTC

J: TRBJ2-3
D: .
size: .
V: TRBV13
CDR3: CASSLGELRTDTQYF
DNA: TGTGCCAGCAGCTTGGGGGAACTTCGCACAGATACGCAGTATTTT

J: TRBJ1-2
D: TRBD1
size: .
V: TRBV7-9
CDR3: CASSYQGATGYTF
DNA: TGTGCCAGCAGCTACCAGGGGGCAACTGGCTACACCTTC

J: TRBJ2-2
D: TRBD1
size: .
V: TRBV28
CDR3: CASRARDRGITGELFF
DNA: TGTGCCAGCAGAGCCCGGGACAGGGGAATCACCGGGGAGCTGTTTTTT

J: TRBJ1-2
D: .
size: .
V: TRBV7-9
CDR3: CASSSPLADIRPGYTF
DNA: TGTGCCAGCAGCTCCCCCCTCGCGGACATCCGGCCTGGCTACACCTTC

J: TRBJ2-1
D: .
size: .
V: TRBV3-1
CDR3: CASSPLWNEQFF
DNA: TGTGCCAGCAGCCCCCTATGGAATGAGCAGTTCTTC

J: TRBJ2-3
D: TRBD2
size: .
V: TRBV3-1
CDR3: CASSLETGGTDTQYF
DNA: TGTGCCAGCAGCCTAGAAACGGGGGGGACAGATACGCAGTATTTT

J: TRBJ1-6
D: .
size: .
V: TRBV9
CDR3: CASRPGTLHF
DNA: TGTGCCAGCAGGCCGGGTACCCTCCACTTT

J: TRBJ2-1
D: TRBD2
size: .
V: TRBV7-2
CDR3: CASSTPTSGGASEQFF
DNA: TGTGCCAGCAGCACCCCGACTAGCGGGGGGGCGTCTGAGCAGTTCTTC

J: TRBJ2-2
D: .
size: .
V: TRBV4-3
CDR3: CASRQGSGELFF
DNA: TGCGCCAGCAGGCAGGGTTCCGGGGAGCTGTTTTTT

J: TRBJ1-2
D: TRBD1
size: .
V: TRBV5-1
CDR3: CASRLDRGLVRGYTF
DNA: TGCGCCAGCAGATTGGACAGGGGGCTGGTAAGGGGCTACACCTTC

J: TRBJ2-1
D: .
size: .
V: TRBV7-3
CDR3: CASSLTQGGLYNEQFF
DNA: TGTGCCAGCAGCTTAACTCAGGGGGGCTTATACAATGAGCAGTTCTTC

J: TRBJ2-3
D: TRBD2
size: .
V: TRBV23-1
CDR3: CASSQPYRGTSGGACTDTQYF
DNA: TGCGCCAGCAGTCAGCCGTACCGCGGGACTAGCGGGGGGGCATGCACAGATACGCAGTATTTT

J: TRBJ2-7
D: .
size: .
V: TRBV27
CDR3: CASSLSTSGIGQYF
DNA: TGTGCCAGCAGTTTATCAACGTCGGGGATCGGGCAGTACTTC

J: TRBJ2-3
D: .
size: .
V: TRBV29-1
CDR3: CSVVFWQGATDTQYF
DNA: .

J: TRBJ2-7
D: TRBD1
size: .
V: TRBV7-8
CDR3: CASRKDRGPGYEQYF
DNA: TGTGCCAGCAGAAAAGACAGGGGCCCTGGTTACGAGCAGTACTTC

J: TRBJ1-6
D: .
size: once
V: TRBV7-9
CDR3: CASSDSPLHF
DNA: TGTGCCAGCAGCGATTCACCCCTCCACTTT

J: TRBJ2-3
D: .
size: .
V: TRBV7-9
CDR3: CASSSAYPGRTDTQYF
DNA: TGTGCCAGCAGCTCCGCGTATCCTGGGCGCACAGATACGCAGTATTTT

J: TRBJ2-1
D: TRBD2
size: once
V: TRBV27
CDR3: CASSTTSGDLFNEQFF
DNA: TGTGCCAGCAGTACGACTAGCGGGGATCTCTTCAATGAGCAGTTCTTC

J: TRBJ1-6
D: TRBD1
size: .
V: TRBV9
CDR3: CASSTGGRGSPLHF
DNA: TGTGCCAGCAGCACAGGGGGACGGGGTTCACCCCTCCACTTT

J: TRBJ2-5
D: .
size: .
V: TRBV5-6
CDR3: CASSLGLGSYQETQYF
DNA: TGTGCCAGCAGCTTGGGCCTCGGCTCCTACCAAGAGACCCAGTACTTC

J: TRBJ2-7
D: .
size: .
V: TRBV27
CDR3: CASTDSTAYEQYF
DNA: TGTGCCAGCACGGATAGCACTGCCTACGAGCAGTACTTC

J: TRBJ2-5
D: .
size: .
V: TRBV29-1
CDR3: CSVAPLDVQETQYF
DNA: TGCAGCGTTGCCCCCTTGGATGTCCAAGAGACCCAGTACTTC

J: TRBJ1-1
D: .
size: .
V: TRBV11-2
CDR3: CASRQDWGAGTEAFF
DNA: TGTGCCAGCAGGCAGGACTGGGGGGCCGGCACTGAAGCTTTCTTT

J: TRBJ1-2
D: .
size: .
V: TRBV29-1
CDR3: CSGDNIGNDNGYTF
DNA: TGCAGCGGGGATAATATAGGGAACGATAATGGCTACACCTTC

J: TRBJ2-6
D: .
size: .
V: TRBV5-6
CDR3: CASSSAYSGANVLTF
DNA: TGTGCCAGCAGCTCCGCCTACTCTGGGGCCAACGTCCTGACTTTC

J: TRBJ1-1
D: .
size: .
V: TRBV6-1
CDR3: CASSRGGMNTEAFF
DNA: TGTGCCAGCAGCAGGGGCGGCATGAACACTGAAGCTTTCTTT

J: TRBJ2-2
D: .
size: .
V: TRBV3-1
CDR3: CASSQASVPNTGELFF
DNA: TGTGCCAGCAGCCAAGCCTCAGTTCCGAACACCGGGGAGCTGTTTTTT

J: TRBJ2-1
D: TRBD2
size: .
V: TRBV9
CDR3: CASSTGGDSYNEQFF
DNA: TGTGCCAGCAGCACTGGGGGGGACTCCTACAATGAGCAGTTCTTC

J: TRBJ2-7
D: TRBD1
size: .
V: TRBV3-1
CDR3: CASSPRQGAEDLSYEQYF
DNA: TGTGCCAGCAGCCCTCGCCAGGGGGCAGAAGATCTCTCCTACGAGCAGTACTTC

J: TRBJ2-3
D: TRBD2
size: .
V: TRBV28
CDR3: CASSLLGLAGGPADTQYF
DNA: TGTGCCAGCAGTTTATTAGGGCTAGCGGGGGGGCCAGCAGATACGCAGTATTTT

J: TRBJ1-6
D: .
size: .
V: TRBV4-3
CDR3: CASSQDRAGDSPLHF
DNA: TGCGCCAGCAGCCAAGATAGGGCAGGGGATTCACCCCTCCACTTT

J: TRBJ1-4
D: TRBD1
size: .
V: TRBV27
CDR3: CASSIMGQYEKLFF
DNA: TGTGCCAGCAGCATAATGGGACAGTATGAAAAACTGTTTTTT

J: TRBJ2-2
D: .
size: .
V: TRBV29-1
CDR3: CSVPPTDANTGELFF
DNA: TGCAGCGTTCCTCCGACGGACGCGAACACCGGGGAGCTGTTTTTT